The T cell receptor (beta chain) under discussion was sequenced for a study of OX40 agonist ivuxolimab in advanced cancers. Study-wide context: Ivuxolimab was a fully human IgG2 agonistic monoclonal antibody targeting the costimulatory receptor OX40 (CD134). Intravenous ivuxolimab was administered to patients every 2 weeks at six dose levels: 0.01, 0.1, 0.3, 1.5, 3 and 10 mg/kg. Among the 52 dose-escalation patients, about 20 had hepatocellular carcinoma, about 15 melanoma, 9 renal cell carcinoma and 9 head and neck cancer. Peripheral TCRbeta sequencing aimed to test whether ivuxolimab altered TCR sequence diversity and caused clonal T-cell expansion. The dose-escalation cohort was about 83% male with a mean age of approximately 59 years, ranging from 23 to 79. Partial responses were achieved by three dose-escalation patients, of whom one had hepatocellular carcinoma and two had cutaneous melanoma. Prior anti-PD-1, anti-PD-L1 or anti-CTLA-4 therapy was permitted, and checkpoint inhibitors had been received by less than 45% of dose-escalation patients. The paper reports the monotherapy dose-escalation portion (N ≈ 52 patients) of the phase I ivuxolimab trial.

As for this clone: What this receptor recognizes is not known. Base quality data are lacking; no much larger clone is found one base away.

The CDR3 holds 13 amino acids from the cysteine to the phenylalanine. Solely the CDR3 DNA is kept, with 39 bases framed from the first base. Trimming removed 5 bases from V and 1 base from J, leaving 9 bases between the germline ends. Per the germline V gene, SGHDT is the CDR1 and YYEEEE is the CDR2. The research as a whole found: At doses of 0.1 to 3.0 mg/kg, clonal expansion of both CD4+ and CD8+ blood T cells was observed from baseline to week 6. Partial responders in the 0.1-3.0 mg/kg groups had among the lowest normalized peripheral clonal expansion, especially among CD8+ T cells. On average, CD8+ T cells showed more expanded clones than CD4+ T cells after ivuxolimab. Low levels of normalized T-cell clonal expansion were also shown by some nonresponding patients. Antigen specificity was not determined for the clonally expanded peripheral T cells.

The trial excluded patients who had a history of autoimmune disease or who were on systemic immunosuppression. Peripheral blood for TCR sequencing was collected from all dose cohorts at baseline, on cycle 4 day 1, and on cycle 7 day 1. The samples were taken from a phase I, first-in-human, multicenter, open-label dose-escalation trial of ivuxolimab. Adults with locally advanced or metastatic head and neck squamous cell, hepatocellular, melanoma or renal cell carcinoma were enrolled in the trial. CD4+ and CD8+ T cells were sorted separately from peripheral blood before TCR sequencing. Genomic DNA was extracted from sorted cells for sequencing of the TCRbeta CDR3 region. The immunoSEQ Assay was used for sequencing of TCRbeta CDR3 regions. TCRdb took this table from immuneACCESS and kept in-frame rearrangements with V and J called. Such tables lack part of the clones; where checked against another copy, unresolved V genes explain under half of the gap, and the rest is unexplained. Here the sample has 45,000 to 55,000 clones; approximately 86% occur a single time. 0.95% to 1.5% of the sample rests with the top ten.

The source of this sequence is an adult with an advanced solid tumor such as melanoma, head and neck, liver or kidney cancer. Here the chain combines TRBV5-6 and TRBJ2-5, with the D segment identity uncertain. The sequenced sample was CD4+ or CD8+ T cells sorted from blood, obtained in a trial of the OX40 agonist ivuxolimab. This receptor carries the CDR3 CASSWQIQETQYF. The sequenced DNA is TGTGCCAGCAGTTGGCAGATCCAAGAGACCCAGTACTTC. The CDR3 plus the reference TRBV5-6 and TRBJ2-5 genes for the other parts give the full variable domain: DAGVTQSPTHLIKTRGQQVTLRCSPKSGHDTVSWYQQALGQGPQFIFQYYEEEERQRGNFPDRFSGHQFPNYSSELNVNALLLGDSALYLCASSWQIQETQYFGPGTRLLVL.